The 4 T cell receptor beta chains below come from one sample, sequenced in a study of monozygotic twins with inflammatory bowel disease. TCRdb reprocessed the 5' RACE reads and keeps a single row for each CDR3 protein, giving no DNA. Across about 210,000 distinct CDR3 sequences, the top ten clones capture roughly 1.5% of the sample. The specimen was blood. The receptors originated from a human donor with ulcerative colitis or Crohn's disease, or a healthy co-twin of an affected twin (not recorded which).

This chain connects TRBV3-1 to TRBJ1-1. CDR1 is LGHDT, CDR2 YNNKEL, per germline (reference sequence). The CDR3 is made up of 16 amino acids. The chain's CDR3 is CASSQDLRRADTEAFF.

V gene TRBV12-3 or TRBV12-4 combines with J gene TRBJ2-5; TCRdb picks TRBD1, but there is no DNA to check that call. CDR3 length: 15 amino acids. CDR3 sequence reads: CASLGGRREQETQYF.

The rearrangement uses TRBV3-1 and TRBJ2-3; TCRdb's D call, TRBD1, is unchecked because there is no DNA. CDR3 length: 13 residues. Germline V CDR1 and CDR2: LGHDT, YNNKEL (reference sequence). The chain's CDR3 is CASSQEWTGRPYF.

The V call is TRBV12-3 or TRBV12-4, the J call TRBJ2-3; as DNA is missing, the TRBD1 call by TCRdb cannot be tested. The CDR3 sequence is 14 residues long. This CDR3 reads CASSLGDGTDTQYF.